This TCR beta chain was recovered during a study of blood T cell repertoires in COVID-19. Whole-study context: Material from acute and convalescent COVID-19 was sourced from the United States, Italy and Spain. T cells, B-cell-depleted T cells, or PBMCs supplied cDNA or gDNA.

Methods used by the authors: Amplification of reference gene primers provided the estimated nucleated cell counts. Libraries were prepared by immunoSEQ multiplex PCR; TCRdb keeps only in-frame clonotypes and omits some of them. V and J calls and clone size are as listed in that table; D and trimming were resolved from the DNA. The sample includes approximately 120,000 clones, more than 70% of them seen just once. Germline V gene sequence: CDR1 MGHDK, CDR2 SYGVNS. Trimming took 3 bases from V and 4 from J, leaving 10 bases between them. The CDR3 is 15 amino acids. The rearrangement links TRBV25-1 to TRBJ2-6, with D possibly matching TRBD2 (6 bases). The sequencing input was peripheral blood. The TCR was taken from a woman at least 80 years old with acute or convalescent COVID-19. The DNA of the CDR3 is TGTGCCAGCAGTGAGGAGGGGCTAGGGGCCAACGTCCTGACTTTC. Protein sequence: CASSEEGLGANVLTF. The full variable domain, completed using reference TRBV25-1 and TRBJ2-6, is EADIYQTPRYLVIGTGKKITLECSQTMGHDKMYWYQQDPGMELHLIHYSYGVNSTEKGDLSSESTVSRIRTEHFPLTLESARPSHTSQYLCASSEEGLGANVLTFGAGSRLTVL.